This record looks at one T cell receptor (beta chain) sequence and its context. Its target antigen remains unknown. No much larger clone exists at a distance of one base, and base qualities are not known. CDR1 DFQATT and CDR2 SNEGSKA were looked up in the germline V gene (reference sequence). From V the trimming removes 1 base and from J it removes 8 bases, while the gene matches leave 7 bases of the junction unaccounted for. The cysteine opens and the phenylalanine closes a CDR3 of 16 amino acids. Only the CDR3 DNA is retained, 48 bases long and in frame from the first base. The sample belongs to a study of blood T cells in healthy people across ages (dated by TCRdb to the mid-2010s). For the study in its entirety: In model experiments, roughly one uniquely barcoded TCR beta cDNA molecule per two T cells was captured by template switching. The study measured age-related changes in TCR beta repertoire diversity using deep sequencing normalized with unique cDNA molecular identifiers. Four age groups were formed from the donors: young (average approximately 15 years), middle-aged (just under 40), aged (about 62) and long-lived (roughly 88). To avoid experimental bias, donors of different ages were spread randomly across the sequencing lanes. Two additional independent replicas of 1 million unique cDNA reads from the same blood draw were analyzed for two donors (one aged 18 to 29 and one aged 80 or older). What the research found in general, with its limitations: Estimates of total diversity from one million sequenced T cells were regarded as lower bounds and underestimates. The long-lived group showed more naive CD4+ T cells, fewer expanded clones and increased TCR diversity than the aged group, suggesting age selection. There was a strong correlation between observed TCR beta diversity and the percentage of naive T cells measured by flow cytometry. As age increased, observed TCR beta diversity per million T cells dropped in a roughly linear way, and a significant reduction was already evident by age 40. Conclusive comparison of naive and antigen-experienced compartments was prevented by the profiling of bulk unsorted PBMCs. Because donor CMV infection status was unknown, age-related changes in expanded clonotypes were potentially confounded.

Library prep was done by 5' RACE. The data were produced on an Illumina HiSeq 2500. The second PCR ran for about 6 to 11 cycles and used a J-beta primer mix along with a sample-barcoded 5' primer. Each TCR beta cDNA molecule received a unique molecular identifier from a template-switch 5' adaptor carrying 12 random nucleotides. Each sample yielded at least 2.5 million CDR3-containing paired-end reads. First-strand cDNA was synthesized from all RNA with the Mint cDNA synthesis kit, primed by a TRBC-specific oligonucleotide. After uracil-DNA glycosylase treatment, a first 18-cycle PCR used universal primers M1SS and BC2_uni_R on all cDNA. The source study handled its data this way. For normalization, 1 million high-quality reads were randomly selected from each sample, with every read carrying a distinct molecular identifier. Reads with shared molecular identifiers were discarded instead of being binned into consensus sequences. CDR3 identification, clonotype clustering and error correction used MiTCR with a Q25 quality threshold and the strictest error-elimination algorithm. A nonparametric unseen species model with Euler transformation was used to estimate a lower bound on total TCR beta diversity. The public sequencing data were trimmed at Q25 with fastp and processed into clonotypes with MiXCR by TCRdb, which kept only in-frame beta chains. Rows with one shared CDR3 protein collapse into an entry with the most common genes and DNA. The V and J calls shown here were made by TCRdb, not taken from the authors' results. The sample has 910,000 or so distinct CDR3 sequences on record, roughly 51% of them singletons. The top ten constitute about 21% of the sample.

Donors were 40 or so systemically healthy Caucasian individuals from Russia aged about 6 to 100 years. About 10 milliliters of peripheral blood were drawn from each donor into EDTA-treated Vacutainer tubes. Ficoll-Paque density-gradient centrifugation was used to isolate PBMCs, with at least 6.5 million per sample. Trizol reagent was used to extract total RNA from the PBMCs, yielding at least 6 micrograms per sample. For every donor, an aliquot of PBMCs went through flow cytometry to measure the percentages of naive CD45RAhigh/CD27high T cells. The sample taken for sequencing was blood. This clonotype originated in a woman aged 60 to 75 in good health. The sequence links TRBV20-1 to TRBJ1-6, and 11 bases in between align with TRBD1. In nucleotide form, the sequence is TGCAGTGCTAGAGTCCTGGGACAGGGGGGCGATTCACCCCTCCACTTT. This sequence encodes CSARVLGQGGDSPLHF.